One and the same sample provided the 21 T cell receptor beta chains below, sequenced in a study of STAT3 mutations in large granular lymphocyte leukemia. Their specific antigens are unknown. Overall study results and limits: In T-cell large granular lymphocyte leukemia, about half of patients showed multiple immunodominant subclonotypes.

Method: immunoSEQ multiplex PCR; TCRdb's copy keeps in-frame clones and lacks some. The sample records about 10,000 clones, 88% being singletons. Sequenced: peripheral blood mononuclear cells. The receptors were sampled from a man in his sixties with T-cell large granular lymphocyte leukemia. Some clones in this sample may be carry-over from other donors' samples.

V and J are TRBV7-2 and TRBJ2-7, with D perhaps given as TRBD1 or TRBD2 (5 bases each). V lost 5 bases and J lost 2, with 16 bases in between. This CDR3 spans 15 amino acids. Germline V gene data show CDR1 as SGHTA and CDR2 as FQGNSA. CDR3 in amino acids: CASSPFPGTTYEQYF. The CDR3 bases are TGTGCCAGCAGCCCATTCCCCGGGACCACCTACGAGCAGTACTTC.

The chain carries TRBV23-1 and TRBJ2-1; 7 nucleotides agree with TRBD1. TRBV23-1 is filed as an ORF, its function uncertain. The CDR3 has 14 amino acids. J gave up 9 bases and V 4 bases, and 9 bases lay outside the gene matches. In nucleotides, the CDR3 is TGCGCCAGCAGTCCGGACAGGTTTTGGGGTGAGCAGTTCTTC. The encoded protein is CASSPDRFWGEQFF.

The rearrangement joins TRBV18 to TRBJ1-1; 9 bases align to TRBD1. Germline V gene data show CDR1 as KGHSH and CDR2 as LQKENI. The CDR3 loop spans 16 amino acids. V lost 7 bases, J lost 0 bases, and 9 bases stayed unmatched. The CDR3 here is CASLRATGGLNTEAFF. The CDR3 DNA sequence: TGTGCCAGCTTGCGGGCAACAGGGGGCCTGAACACTGAAGCTTTCTTT.

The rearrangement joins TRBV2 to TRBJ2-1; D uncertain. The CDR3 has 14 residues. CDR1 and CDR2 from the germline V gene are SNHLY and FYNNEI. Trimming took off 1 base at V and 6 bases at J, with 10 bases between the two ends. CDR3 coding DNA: TGTGCCAGCAGTGAAGGTTTGCTGACCAATGAGCAGTTCTTC. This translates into CASSEGLLTNEQFF. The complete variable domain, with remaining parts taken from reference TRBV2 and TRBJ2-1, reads EPEVTQTPSHQVTQMGQEVILRCVPISNHLYFYWYRQILGQKVEFLVSFYNNEISEKSEIFDDQFSVERPDGSNFTLKIRSTKLEDSAMYFCASSEGLLTNEQFFGPGTRLTVL.

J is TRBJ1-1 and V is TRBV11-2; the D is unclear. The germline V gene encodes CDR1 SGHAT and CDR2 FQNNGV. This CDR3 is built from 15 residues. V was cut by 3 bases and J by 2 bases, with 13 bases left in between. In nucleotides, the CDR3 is TGTGCCAGCAGCTTTGAAACCAGAGGTAACACTGAAGCTTTCTTT. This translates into CASSFETRGNTEAFF.

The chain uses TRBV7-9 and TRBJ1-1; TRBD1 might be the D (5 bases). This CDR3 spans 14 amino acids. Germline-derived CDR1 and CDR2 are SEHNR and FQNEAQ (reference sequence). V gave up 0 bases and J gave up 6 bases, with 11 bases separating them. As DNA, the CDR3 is TGTGCCAGCAGCTTAGCGAGATGGGGGTCTGAAGCTTTCTTT. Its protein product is CASSLARWGSEAFF.

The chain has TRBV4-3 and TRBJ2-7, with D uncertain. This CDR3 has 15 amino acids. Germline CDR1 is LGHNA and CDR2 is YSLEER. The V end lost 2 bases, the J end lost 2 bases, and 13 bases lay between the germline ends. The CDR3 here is CASSQYHGPPYEQYF. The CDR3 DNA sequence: TGCGCCAGCAGCCAATATCACGGCCCCCCCTACGAGCAGTACTTC.

CDR3 bases: TGCAGCTCTGCGGTCGGGACAAACGAGCAGTTCTTC. Protein: CSSAVGTNEQFF. The chain is built from TRBV29-1 and TRBJ2-1, with D tentatively TRBD1 (6 bases). Germline V lookup: CDR1 SQVTM, CDR2 ANQGSEA. V was cut by 8 bases and J by 10 bases, with 18 bases left in between. The CDR3 runs 12 residues.

The CDR3 spells CASTQGEGWYEQYF. In DNA form, the CDR3 reads TGCGCCAGCACCCAAGGTGAGGGGTGGTACGAGCAGTACTTC. The chain joins TRBV5-1 to TRBJ2-7; D tentatively reads TRBD1 or TRBD2 (5 bases each). This CDR3 comprises 14 residues. Per the germline V gene, CDR1 is SGHRS and CDR2 is YFSETQ. Trimming shortened V by 6 bases and J by 4 bases, and 17 bases separated the two germline ends. Complete variable domain (other parts from reference TRBV5-1 and TRBJ2-7): KAGVTQTPRYLIKTRGQQVTLSCSPISGHRSVSWYQQTPGQGLQFLFEYFSETQRNKGNFPGRFSGRQFSNSRSEMNVSTLELGDSALYLCASTQGEGWYEQYFGPGTRLTVT.

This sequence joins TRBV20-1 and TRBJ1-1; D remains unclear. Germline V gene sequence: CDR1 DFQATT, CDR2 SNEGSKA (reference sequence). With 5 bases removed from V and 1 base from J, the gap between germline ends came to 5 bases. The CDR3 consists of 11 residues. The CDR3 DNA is TGCAGTGCTCGGCCGAACACTGAAGCTTTCTTT. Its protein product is CSARPNTEAFF.

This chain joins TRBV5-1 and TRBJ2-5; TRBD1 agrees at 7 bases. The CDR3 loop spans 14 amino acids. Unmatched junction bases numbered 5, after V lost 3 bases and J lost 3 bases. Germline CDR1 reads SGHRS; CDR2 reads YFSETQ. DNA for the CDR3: TGCGCCAGCAGCTCGGGACAGCTAGAAGAGACCCAGTACTTC. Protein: CASSSGQLEETQYF.

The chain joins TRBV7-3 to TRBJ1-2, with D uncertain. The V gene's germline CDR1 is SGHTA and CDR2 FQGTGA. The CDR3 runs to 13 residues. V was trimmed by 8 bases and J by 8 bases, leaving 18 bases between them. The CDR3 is CASSYEEGQGYTF. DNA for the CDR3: TGTGCCAGCTCCTATGAGGAGGGTCAAGGCTACACCTTC.

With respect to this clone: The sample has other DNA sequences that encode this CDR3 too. The CDR3 reads CASSDRANTEAFF. The CDR3 DNA is TGTGCCAGCTCAGACAGGGCGAACACTGAAGCTTTCTTT. The chain is built from TRBV18 and TRBJ1-1; 7 bases align to TRBD1. Germline CDR1 reads KGHSH; CDR2 reads LQKENI. The length of the CDR3 is 13 residues. Unmatched junction bases numbered 1, after V lost 5 bases and J lost 1 base. Supplemented by reference TRBV18 and TRBJ1-1, the full variable domain reads NAGVMQNPRHLVRRRGQEARLRCSPMKGHSHVYWYRQLPEEGLKFMVYLQKENIIDESGMPKERFSAEFPKEGPSILRIQQVVRGDSAAYFCASSDRANTEAFFGQGTRLTVV.

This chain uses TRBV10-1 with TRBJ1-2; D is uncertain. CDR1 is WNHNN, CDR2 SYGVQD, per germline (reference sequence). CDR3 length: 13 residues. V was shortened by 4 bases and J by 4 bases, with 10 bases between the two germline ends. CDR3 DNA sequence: TGCGCCAGCAGTGGGCAGGACGGCTATGGCTACACCTTC. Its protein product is CASSGQDGYGYTF.

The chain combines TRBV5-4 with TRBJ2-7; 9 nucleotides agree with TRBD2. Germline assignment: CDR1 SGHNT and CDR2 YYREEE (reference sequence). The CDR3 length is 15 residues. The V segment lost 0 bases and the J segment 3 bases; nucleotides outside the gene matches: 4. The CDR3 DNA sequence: TGTGCCAGCAGCTTGGGGGGGACTAGCAGCTACGAGCAGTACTTC. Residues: CASSLGGTSSYEQYF.

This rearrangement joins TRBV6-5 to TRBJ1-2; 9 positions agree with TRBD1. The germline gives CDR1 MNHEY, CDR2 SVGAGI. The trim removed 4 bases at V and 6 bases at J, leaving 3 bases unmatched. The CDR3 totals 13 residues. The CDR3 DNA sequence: TGTGCCAGCAGTTGGGGACAGGGTCATGGCTACACCTTC. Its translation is CASSWGQGHGYTF.

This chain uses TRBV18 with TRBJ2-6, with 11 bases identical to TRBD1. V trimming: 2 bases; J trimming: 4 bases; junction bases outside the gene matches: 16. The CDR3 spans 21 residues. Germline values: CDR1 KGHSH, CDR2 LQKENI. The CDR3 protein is CASSPGVIGPGQGAGANVLTF. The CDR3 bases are TGTGCCAGCTCACCAGGCGTGATCGGTCCTGGACAGGGGGCCGGGGCCAACGTCCTGACTTTC.

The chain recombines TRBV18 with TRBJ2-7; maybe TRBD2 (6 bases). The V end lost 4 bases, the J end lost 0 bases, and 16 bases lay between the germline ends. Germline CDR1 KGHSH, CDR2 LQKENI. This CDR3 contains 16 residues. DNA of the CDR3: TGTGCCAGCTCACACACCGGGACTGGGAGCTCCTACGAGCAGTACTTC. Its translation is CASSHTGTGSSYEQYF. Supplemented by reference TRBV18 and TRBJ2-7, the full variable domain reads NAGVMQNPRHLVRRRGQEARLRCSPMKGHSHVYWYRQLPEEGLKFMVYLQKENIIDESGMPKERFSAEFPKEGPSILRIQQVVRGDSAAYFCASSHTGTGSSYEQYFGPGTRLTVT.

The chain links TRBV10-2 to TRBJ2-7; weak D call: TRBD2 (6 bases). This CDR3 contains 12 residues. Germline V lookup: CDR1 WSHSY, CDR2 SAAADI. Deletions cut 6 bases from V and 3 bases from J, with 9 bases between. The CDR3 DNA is TGCGCCAGCAGAGTAGCGGACTACGAGCAGTACTTC. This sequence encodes CASRVADYEQYF.

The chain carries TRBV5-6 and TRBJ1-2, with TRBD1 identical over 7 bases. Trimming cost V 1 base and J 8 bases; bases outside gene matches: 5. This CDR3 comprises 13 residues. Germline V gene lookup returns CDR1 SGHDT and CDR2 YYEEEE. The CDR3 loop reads CASSLPGGRGYTF. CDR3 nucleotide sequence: TGTGCCAGCAGCTTGCCAGGGGGTAGGGGCTACACCTTC.

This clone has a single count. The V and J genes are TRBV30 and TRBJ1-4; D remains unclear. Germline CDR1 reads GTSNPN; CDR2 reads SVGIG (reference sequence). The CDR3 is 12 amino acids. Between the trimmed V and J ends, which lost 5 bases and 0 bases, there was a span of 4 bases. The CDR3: CAWGATNEKLFF. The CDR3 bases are TGTGCCTGGGGGGCAACTAATGAAAAACTGTTTTTT.